This T cell receptor (beta chain) comes out of a study of T cell changes during pregnancy in multiple sclerosis. CDR1 and CDR2 from the germline V gene are SGHRS and YFSETQ. V lost 7 bases and J 6 bases, leaving 10 bases between the germline ends. There are 11 residues in the CDR3. Profiling relied on immunoSEQ multiplex PCR, and the TCRdb table lists in-frame clones only, not all of them. This table has about 68,000 clones, roughly nine tenths appearing once. Sample: peripheral blood, taken in the third trimester of pregnancy. This clonotype was sampled from a female donor with multiple sclerosis, enrolled in a pregnancy study. The chain combines TRBV5-1 with TRBJ2-5, with D hard to call. This CDR3 reads CASLSDQTQYF. The CDR3 DNA reads as TGCGCCAGCCTCAGTGATCAGACCCAGTACTTC.